This TCR beta chain is from a study of CD4 and CD8 cells across lung adenocarcinoma regions. TCRdb analysed the PCR reads with MiXCR anew, one entry per CDR3 protein. The sample has fewer than 7,500 distinct CDR3 sequences; around 50% are singletons. As concerns this clonotype: A read error may account for a junction end that differs from germline.

Donors had localized lung adenocarcinoma, a non-small cell lung cancer. Germline values: CDR1 SGHTA, CDR2 FQGTGA. The CDR3 consists of 17 residues. The clonotype originates from a female donor with lung adenocarcinoma. The CD4 and CD8 labels of this study may be unreliable. The chain has TRBV7-3 and TRBJ2-3; 16 bases are shared with TRBD2. The source material was CD4+ T cells from the center of a lung tumor. The CDR3 loop is CASSPGTSGGAADTQYF. DNA of the CDR3: TGTGCCAGCAGCCCAGGGACTAGCGGGGGGGCCGCAGATACACAGTATTTT.